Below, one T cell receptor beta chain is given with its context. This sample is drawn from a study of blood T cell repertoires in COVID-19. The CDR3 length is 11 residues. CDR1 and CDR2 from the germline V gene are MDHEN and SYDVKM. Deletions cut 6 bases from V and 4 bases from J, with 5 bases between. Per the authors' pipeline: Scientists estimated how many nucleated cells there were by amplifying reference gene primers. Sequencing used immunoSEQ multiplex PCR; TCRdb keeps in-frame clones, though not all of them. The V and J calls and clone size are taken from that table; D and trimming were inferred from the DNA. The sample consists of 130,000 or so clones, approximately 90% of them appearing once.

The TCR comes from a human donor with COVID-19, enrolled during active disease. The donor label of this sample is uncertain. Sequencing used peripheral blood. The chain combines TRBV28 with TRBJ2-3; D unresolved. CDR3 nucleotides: TGTGCCAGCAGCCTCTCAGATACGCAGTATTTT. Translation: CASSLSDTQYF.